A selection of T cell receptor beta chains follows, all from one sample in a study of T cell repertoires in cytomegalovirus infection. TCRdb fed the reads into MiXCR, producing one record per CDR3 protein. This repertoire shows 450,000 to 600,000 distinct CDR3 sequences, 40% to 50% found once; its top ten account for 43%. These receptors lack a known antigen. The sequencing here drew on cultured PBMCs, taken from culture after CMV antigen stimulation. The receptors stem from a human donor in good health (CMV status not recorded). Some clones in this sample may be carry-over from other donors' samples. Both conserved end residues are part of each CDR3. The D gene is left open where the match is weak. Where a row states a size, it is once, few, many or the class of an expanded clone; other rows omit it.

>TRBV6-8|NA|NA|TRBJ1-6
TGTGCCAGCAGCTCAAGGACACTCTATAATTCACCCCTCCACTTT
CASSSRTLYNSPLHF
>TRBV7-2|NA|many|TRBJ2-7
TGTGCCAGCAGCCTAGGACAGTACTACGAGCAGTACTTC
CASSLGQYYEQYF
>TRBV12-3/TRBV12-4|TRBD2|NA|TRBJ2-1
TGTGCCAGCAGTTCCCGGGGGAGCGGGAGAGGAAATGAGCAGTTCTTC
CASSSRGSGRGNEQFF
>TRBV6-2/TRBV6-3|NA|NA|TRBJ2-7
TGTGCCAGCAGCCCCGGCGGAGCCCCGTACGAGCAGTACTTC
CASSPGGAPYEQYF
>TRBV7-2|TRBD1|NA|TRBJ1-1
TGTGCCAGCAGCATGTGGACAGGGAGTACTGAAGCTTTCTTT
CASSMWTGSTEAFF
>TRBV7-4|TRBD2|few|TRBJ2-5
TGTGCCAGCAGACTGATGAAGACTAGCGGGAGACAAGAGACCCAGTACTTC
CASRLMKTSGRQETQYF
>TRBV6-8|NA|NA|TRBJ2-7
TGTGCCAGCAGTTACTCGCGAGGAGTGGCCTACGAGCAGTACTTC
CASSYSRGVAYEQYF
>TRBV7-9|TRBD1|NA|TRBJ2-1
TGTGCCAGCAGCTCTCAGGGGGCAAGATCCTACAATGAGCAGTTCTTC
CASSSQGARSYNEQFF
>TRBV7-9|TRBD2|few|TRBJ2-1
TGTGCCAGCAGCTTAATGGGACTAGCGGAACACAATGAGCAGTTCTTC
CASSLMGLAEHNEQFF
>TRBV7-9|NA|NA|TRBJ2-3
TGTGCCAGCAGCGTAACGGGGGATACGCAGTATTTT
CASSVTGDTQYF
>TRBV7-8|NA|many|TRBJ1-1
TGTGCCAGCAGCTTATTGACAGGAGGAACAGGTGAAGCTTTCTTT
CASSLLTGGTGEAFF
>TRBV7-6|NA|NA|TRBJ2-1
TGTGCCAGCAGCTATCGGACTAACGAATATGAGCAGTTCTTC
CASSYRTNEYEQFF
>TRBV2|TRBD2|NA|TRBJ2-5
TGTGCCAGCCTGCGGGGGTTCCAAGAGACCCAGTACTTC
CASLRGFQETQYF
>TRBV20-1|NA|NA|TRBJ1-2
TGCAGTGCTAGGACTCTACAGGCAGGCGCGGTTGGCTACACCTTC
CSARTLQAGAVGYTF
>TRBV6-1|TRBD1|NA|TRBJ1-6
TGTGCCAGCAACATCTGGCAGGACAGGGAGTACGATTCACCCCTCCACTTT
CASNIWQDREYDSPLHF
>TRBV7-2|TRBD2|few|TRBJ2-2
TGTGCCAGCAGCTTTGTGGGGGGGGCCGGGGAGCTGTTTTTT
CASSFVGGAGELFF